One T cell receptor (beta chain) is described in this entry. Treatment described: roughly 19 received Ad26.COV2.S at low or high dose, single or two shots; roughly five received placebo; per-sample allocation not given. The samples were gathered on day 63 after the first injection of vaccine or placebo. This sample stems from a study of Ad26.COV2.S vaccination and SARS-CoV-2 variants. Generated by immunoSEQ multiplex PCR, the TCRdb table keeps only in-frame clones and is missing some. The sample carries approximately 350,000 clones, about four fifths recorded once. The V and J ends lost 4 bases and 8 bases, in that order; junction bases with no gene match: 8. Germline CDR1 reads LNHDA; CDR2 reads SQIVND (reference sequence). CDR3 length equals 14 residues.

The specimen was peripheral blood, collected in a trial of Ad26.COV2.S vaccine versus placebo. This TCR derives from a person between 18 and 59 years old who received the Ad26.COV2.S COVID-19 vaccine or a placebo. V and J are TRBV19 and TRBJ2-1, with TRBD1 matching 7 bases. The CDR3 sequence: CASSTRGNIDEQFF. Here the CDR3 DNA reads TGTGCCAGTAGTACCAGGGGGAACATAGATGAGCAGTTCTTC.